This T cell receptor (beta chain) came from a study of HIV-infected patients and healthy controls. Study-wide points: CMV-associated CDR3s mostly grew nonsignificantly during therapy, while HIV-associated CDR3s declined significantly. Significantly higher mean Gini indices appeared in HIV-infected repertoires, possibly reflecting oligoclonality. MAIT alpha-chain CDR3s were frequent in healthy controls, depleted in HIV+.

Alpha and beta constant-region primers primed reverse transcription of approximately 500 ng RNA. Alpha and beta chain libraries were made separately by chain-specific third strand synthesis with multiplexing indices. TCRdb processed the 5' RACE reads anew with MiXCR; each CDR3 protein has one entry. The sample holds 5,500 to 7,500 distinct CDR3 sequences, under 25% seen once. The length of the CDR3 is 17 residues. From germline, CDR1 is SEHNR and CDR2 FQNEAQ (reference sequence). V was clipped by 5 bases and J by 3 bases; unmatched bases: 10. The repertoire came from unfractionated whole blood and reflected all unsorted peripheral T cells. This clonotype was seen a handful of times. Its antigen is not identified.

The receptor's source is an adult with HIV infection. Material: blood, obtained before antiretroviral therapy. The chain uses TRBV7-9 and TRBJ1-2; 12 nucleotides line up with TRBD1. CDR3 region: CASSPGTGGASDYGYTF. DNA for the CDR3: TGTGCCAGCAGCCCAGGGACAGGGGGCGCATCTGACTATGGCTACACCTTC.